This T cell receptor (beta chain) was observed in a study of cytomegalovirus exposure and HLA in healthy donors. The study ran its PCR with 60 Vbeta and 13 Jbeta primers. Profiled with immunoSEQ multiplex PCR; TCRdb holds only in-frame clones, not every one. The sample shows a few hundred thousand clones, about four fifths of them seen only once. Germline V CDR1 and CDR2: MDHEN, SYDVKM. The CDR3 totals 15 residues. Trimming took 5 bases from V and 2 from J; bases not matched to a gene: 8. The receptor was derived from a man in his thirties or forties in good health and CMV-seronegative. This sequence joins TRBV28 and TRBJ2-7, with TRBD1 matching over 8 bases. Input material: PBMCs. CDR3 residues: CASSKDRGRTYEQYF. CDR3 nucleotides: TGTGCCAGCAGTAAAGACAGGGGTAGAACCTACGAGCAGTACTTC.